The next 32 T cell receptor beta chains were all read from a single sample in a study of radiotherapy plus CTLA-4 blockade in lung cancer. TCRdb keeps only in-frame clones here, not all; method: immunoSEQ multiplex PCR. The table shows tens of thousands of clones, with roughly four fifths occurring only once. This specimen consisted of peripheral blood, obtained from a patient treated with radiotherapy plus ipilimumab. The receptor set was obtained from a human donor with non-small cell lung cancer who had stable disease on radiotherapy plus ipilimumab.

This clone appeared a single time. The gene calls are TRBV2 and TRBJ1-1; D call uncertain. With 5 bases removed from V and 1 base from J, the gap between germline ends came to 11 bases. The CDR3 runs to 14 residues. Germline CDR1 and CDR2: SNHLY and FYNNEI. This chain's CDR3 is CASSFDSGNTEAFF. In nucleotides, the CDR3 is TGTGCCAGCAGTTTCGACTCAGGGAACACTGAAGCTTTCTTT.

The chain combines TRBV10-3 with TRBJ1-2; the D is unclear. Germline-derived CDR1 and CDR2 are ENHRY and SYGVKD. V lost 0 bases, J lost 6 bases, and 5 bases lay in between. This CDR3 comprises 12 residues. The CDR3 region is CAISESGDGYTF. CDR3 DNA sequence: TGTGCCATCAGTGAGTCCGGGGATGGCTACACCTTC.

The chain couples TRBV19 to TRBJ2-3; D uncertain. The CDR3 length is 15 residues. Deletions cut 3 bases from V and 1 base from J, with 11 bases between. Germline V gene lookup returns CDR1 LNHDA and CDR2 SQIVND (reference sequence). The CDR3 nucleotides are TGTGCCAGTAGTATTGGTGGTTTTGGCACAGATACGCAGTATTTT. It translates to CASSIGGFGTDTQYF. Combining the CDR3 with reference TRBV19 and TRBJ2-3 gives the whole variable domain DGGITQSPKYLFRKEGQNVTLSCEQNLNHDAMYWYRQDPGQGLRLIYYSQIVNDFQKGDIAEGYSVSREKKESFPLTVTSAQKNPTAFYLCASSIGGFGTDTQYFGPGTRLTVL.

The genes are TRBV29-1 and TRBJ1-1, with 7 bases that match TRBD1. Unmatched junction bases numbered 0, after V lost 4 bases and J lost 1 base. Germline loops: CDR1 SQVTM, CDR2 ANQGSEA. The CDR3 length is 12 residues. CDR3 bases: TGCAGCGTTGGGACAGGGAACACTGAAGCTTTCTTT. Protein: CSVGTGNTEAFF.

J is TRBJ1-2 and V is TRBV5-4; D is unclear. V shed 0 bases and J shed 2 bases, with 8 bases lying between them. The CDR3 loop spans 14 amino acids. Germline CDR1 and CDR2: SGHNT and YYREEE (reference sequence). The CDR3 sequence is CASSLVGVNYGYTF. Written as DNA, the CDR3 is TGTGCCAGCAGCTTGGTAGGTGTGAACTATGGCTACACCTTC.

The V call is TRBV7-2, the J call TRBJ1-3; 8 bases match TRBD1. With 1 base clipped from V and 4 bases from J, the junction kept 9 bases outside the gene matches. The CDR3 is 17 amino acids. From germline, CDR1 is SGHTA and CDR2 FQGNSA. The CDR3 loop reads CASSLVPQGALGNTIYF. The CDR3 DNA reads as TGTGCCAGCAGCTTAGTCCCTCAGGGGGCGCTCGGAAACACCATATATTTT.

V is TRBV4-2 and J is TRBJ1-2; 7 positions match TRBD1. CDR3 length: 17 residues. Germline lookup yields CDR1 LGHNA and CDR2 YNFKEQ. The trim removed 1 base at V and 2 bases at J, leaving 10 bases unmatched. The chain's CDR3 is CASSQVTIGRGNYGYTF. CDR3 sequence (DNA): TGTGCCAGCAGCCAAGTTACGATAGGCAGGGGGAACTATGGCTACACCTTC.

This chain connects TRBV6-1 to TRBJ2-6; no definite D call. Trimming left V 6 bases short and J 3 bases short, with 12 bases between. This CDR3 region has 15 residues. Germline V gene data show CDR1 as MNHNS and CDR2 as SASEGT. The CDR3 region has the DNA TGTGCCAGCAGGTTAAGGGTACTTGGGGCCAACGTCCTGACTTTC. It encodes CASRLRVLGANVLTF.

The rearrangement joins TRBV2 to TRBJ1-1; D uncertain. The CDR3 covers 12 residues. CDR1 and CDR2 (germline): SNHLY, FYNNEI. V lost 6 bases and J 3 bases, leaving 8 bases between the germline ends. CDR3: CASSSLYTEAFF. The CDR3 nucleotides read TGTGCCAGCAGCTCACTTTACACTGAAGCTTTCTTT.

The V gene is TRBV10-3, the J gene TRBJ1-5, with 7 bases that match TRBD1. CDR3 length: 14 residues. The V segment lost 2 bases and the J segment 2 bases; nucleotides outside the gene matches: 0. CDR1 and CDR2 from the germline V gene are ENHRY and SYGVKD. The CDR3 sequence is CAISEQGGNQPQHF. CDR3 coding DNA: TGTGCCATCAGTGAGCAGGGGGGCAATCAGCCCCAGCATTTT.

The chain has TRBV11-2 and TRBJ2-7, with a possible D match to TRBD1 (6 bases). Deletions cut 2 bases from V and 5 bases from J, with 13 bases between. Germline lookup yields CDR1 SGHAT and CDR2 FQNNGV. This CDR3 comprises 14 residues. Here the CDR3 DNA reads TGTGCCAGCAGCTTACAACAGGGCACCCACGAGCAGTACTTC. This encodes CASSLQQGTHEQYF.

V gene TRBV6-4 combines with J gene TRBJ1-2, with TRBD1 identical over 9 bases. V shed 6 bases and J 7 bases; nucleotides not matched to a gene: 12. Germline lookup yields CDR1 MRHNA and CDR2 SNTAGT. There are 15 residues in the CDR3. CDR3 sequence: CASRPGQGFKSGYTF. The DNA of the CDR3 is TGTGCCAGCAGACCGGGACAGGGTTTTAAATCTGGCTACACCTTC.

This chain connects TRBV5-1 to TRBJ2-7, with 9 bases fitting TRBD1. Per the germline V gene, CDR1 is SGHRS and CDR2 is YFSETQ. Trimming took 4 bases from V and 3 from J; bases not matched to a gene: 11. The CDR3 sequence is 16 residues long. This chain's CDR3 is CASSPGRGQGFYEQYF. The DNA for the CDR3 is TGCGCCAGCAGCCCAGGGCGGGGACAGGGTTTCTACGAGCAGTACTTC.

This sequence joins TRBV11-2 and TRBJ1-5; tentative D call: TRBD1 (6 bases). This CDR3 contains 15 residues. The V gene's germline CDR1 is SGHAT and CDR2 FQNNGV. V shed 0 bases and J shed 6 bases, with 12 bases lying between them. CDR3 sequence: CASSLDYGGLQPQHF. The DNA of the CDR3 is TGTGCCAGCAGCTTAGATTATGGGGGGCTTCAGCCCCAGCATTTT.

J is TRBJ2-7 and V is TRBV5-1; 7 nucleotides align to TRBD1. The length of the CDR3 is 13 residues. Germline V CDR1 and CDR2: SGHRS, YFSETQ. V dropped 2 bases and J dropped 3; count of bases not matched to a gene: 2. Here the CDR3 reads CASSLGQDYEQYF. Here the CDR3 DNA reads TGCGCCAGCAGCTTAGGACAGGACTACGAGCAGTACTTC.

The chain carries TRBV18 and TRBJ2-1; tentatively, D is TRBD1 (6 bases). This CDR3 spans 15 amino acids. Germline V gives CDR1 KGHSH, CDR2 LQKENI. The germline V and J ends were trimmed by 0 bases and 5 bases, with 11 bases remaining between them. The CDR3 loop reads CASSPPLTGNNEQFF. The CDR3 DNA reads TGTGCCAGCTCACCACCTTTGACAGGAAACAATGAGCAGTTCTTC.

The chain has TRBV5-5 and TRBJ2-5; the D is unclear. The CDR3 totals 15 residues. Trimming pared 4 bases from V and 2 bases from J, leaving 15 bases between. The germline V gene encodes CDR1 SGHKS and CDR2 YYEKEE (reference sequence). In DNA form, the CDR3 reads TGTGCCAGCAGCCCGCTTGCCAAGGTACAAGAGACCCAGTACTTC. Translating it yields CASSPLAKVQETQYF.

The chain links TRBV11-3 to TRBJ1-2; 8 bases are shared with TRBD1. In germline, CDR1 is SGHNT, CDR2 YENEEA. The trim removed 1 base at V and 8 bases at J, leaving 3 bases unmatched. This CDR3 region has 13 residues. The CDR3 spells CASSLGDRKGYTF. The CDR3 nucleotides read TGTGCCAGCAGCTTAGGGGACAGGAAAGGCTACACCTTC.

The chain employs TRBV9 and TRBJ2-7, with D perhaps TRBD2 (5 bases). This CDR3 is 15 amino acids long. V lost 0 bases, J lost 0 bases, and 10 bases lay in between. The V gene's germline CDR1 is SGDLS and CDR2 YYNGEE. The CDR3 here is CASSVGPGLSYEQYF. In DNA form, the CDR3 reads TGTGCCAGCAGCGTAGGGCCTGGACTCTCCTACGAGCAGTACTTC.

The sample holds one count of this clone. The chain has TRBV7-2 and TRBJ1-1; tentatively, D is TRBD1 (5 bases). Trimming took 5 bases from V and 3 from J, leaving 10 bases between them. Germline V CDR1 and CDR2: SGHTA, FQGNSA. The length of the CDR3 is 13 residues. Here the CDR3 DNA reads TGTGCCAGCAGCCCCGACAGCTACACTGAAGCTTTCTTT. Encoded protein: CASSPDSYTEAFF.

This chain uses TRBV19 with TRBJ2-3; possibly TRBD1 for D (6 bases). V lost 7 bases to trimming and J lost 3 bases, with 14 bases between them. This CDR3 comprises 14 residues. Germline V lookup: CDR1 LNHDA, CDR2 SQIVND (reference sequence). CDR3 region: CASTPQGLTDTQYF. CDR3 sequence (DNA): TGTGCCAGTACACCTCAGGGGTTAACAGATACGCAGTATTTT.

The V call is TRBV28, the J call TRBJ1-5, with 10 bases identical to TRBD1. Germline V CDR1 and CDR2: MDHEN, SYDVKM. The CDR3 is made up of 14 amino acids. After removal of 6 bases from V and 4 bases from J, the junction contained 3 bases not matched to a gene. CDR3: CASSEGQGNQPQHF. The CDR3 DNA sequence: TGTGCCAGCAGCGAGGGACAGGGGAATCAGCCCCAGCATTTT. Using reference TRBV28 and TRBJ1-5 for the parts outside the CDR3, the full variable domain is DVKVTQSSRYLVKRTGEKVFLECVQDMDHENMFWYRQDPGLGLRLIYFSYDVKMKEKGDIPEGYSVSREKKERFSLILESASTNQTSMYLCASSEGQGNQPQHFGDGTRLSIL.

The chain employs TRBV6-1 and TRBJ2-1; TRBD2 is a possible D gene (6 bases). Trimming took off 2 bases at V and 7 bases at J, with 15 bases between the two ends. Germline lookup yields CDR1 MNHNS and CDR2 SASEGT. The CDR3 runs to 15 residues. In nucleotides, the CDR3 is TGTGCCAGCAGTGAAACGGCTAGCGTAAGGAATGAGCAGTTCTTC. It yields the protein CASSETASVRNEQFF.

The chain employs TRBV2 and TRBJ1-5; no clear D gene. The V and J ends lost 4 bases and 5 bases respectively, with 6 bases between them. The CDR3 runs to 12 residues. The V gene's germline CDR1 is SNHLY and CDR2 FYNNEI. In DNA, the CDR3 is TGTGCCAGCAGTGGTTCGGATCAGCCCCAGCATTTT. It specifies CASSGSDQPQHF.

The V call is TRBV10-1, the J call TRBJ1-6; D is perhaps TRBD1 (5 bases). The CDR3 sequence is 14 residues long. Trimming removed 4 bases from V and 6 bases from J, with 10 bases in between. CDR1 is WNHNN and CDR2 is SYGVQD in the germline V gene (reference sequence). The CDR3 DNA sequence: TGCGCCAGCAGTGCGGGGGGAGGTAATTCACCCCTCCACTTT. Translation: CASSAGGGNSPLHF.

The chain recombines TRBV4-1 with TRBJ1-4, with D perhaps matching TRBD1 (6 bases). Germline V CDR1 and CDR2: MGHRA, YSYEKL. The CDR3 loop spans 14 amino acids. With 8 bases removed from V and 3 bases from J, the gap between germline ends came to 13 bases. The CDR3 DNA follows: TGCGCCAGCTTCGGGGGCGCGCCTAATGAAAAACTGTTTTTT. It yields the protein CASFGGAPNEKLFF.

J is TRBJ2-3 and V is TRBV9, with D maybe TRBD2 (6 bases). CDR3 length: 16 amino acids. The V gene lost 0 bases and the J gene lost 0 bases, with 11 bases spanning the gap. Looked up from germline, CDR1 is SGDLS and CDR2 is YYNGEE. CDR3 coding DNA: TGTGCCAGCAGCGTAGGTAGCGGAGCTAGCACAGATACGCAGTATTTT. This sequence encodes CASSVGSGASTDTQYF.

A word on this clone: Because it lacks the conserved phenylalanine or tryptophan at the end, this CDR3 is likely a read error. This sequence joins TRBV9 and TRBJ1-1, with no clear D. The germline V gene encodes CDR1 SGDLS and CDR2 YYNGEE. CDR3 length equals 11 residues. With 0 bases removed from V and 8 bases from J, the gap between germline ends came to 5 bases. The CDR3 DNA follows: TGTGCCAGCAGCGTAGGTTCAGAAGCTTTCTTG. It encodes CASSVGSEAFL.

The count of this clone is one. This sequence joins TRBV18 and TRBJ1-5; D is unresolved. CDR3 length: 14 amino acids. V lost 5 bases to trimming and J lost 1 base, with 9 bases between them. Germline CDR1 KGHSH, CDR2 LQKENI. The CDR3 coding sequence is TGTGCCAGCTCAACGGACGGCAGCAATCAGCCCCAGCATTTT. It is translated as CASSTDGSNQPQHF.

V usage is TRBV7-9 and J usage is TRBJ2-1; 7 bases agree with TRBD2. The junction had 16 bases not matched to a gene; V was cut back by 3 bases and J by 2 bases. Per the germline V gene, CDR1 is SEHNR and CDR2 is FQNEAQ (reference sequence). The CDR3 totals 19 residues. CDR3 region: CASSFPAGAQRGTYNEQFF. CDR3 DNA sequence: TGTGCCAGCAGCTTCCCTGCGGGAGCCCAACGCGGGACCTACAATGAGCAGTTCTTC.

This clone occurred once. This chain links TRBV5-1 with TRBJ2-7; D not certain. Germline V lookup: CDR1 SGHRS, CDR2 YFSETQ. This CDR3 is 13 amino acids long. V shed 2 bases and J shed 3 bases, with 9 bases lying between them. CDR3 in amino acids: CASSLVGNYEQYF. The CDR3 DNA reads as TGCGCCAGCAGCTTAGTGGGGAACTACGAGCAGTACTTC. Full variable domain (remainder filled in from reference TRBV5-1 and TRBJ2-7): KAGVTQTPRYLIKTRGQQVTLSCSPISGHRSVSWYQQTPGQGLQFLFEYFSETQRNKGNFPGRFSGRQFSNSRSEMNVSTLELGDSALYLCASSLVGNYEQYFGPGTRLTVT.

This sequence joins TRBV5-1 and TRBJ2-2; no clear D. The CDR3 consists of 13 residues. With 0 bases removed from V and 6 bases from J, the gap between germline ends came to 6 bases. Germline lookup yields CDR1 SGHRS and CDR2 YFSETQ. This CDR3 is CASSLDRAGELFF. For the CDR3, the DNA is TGCGCCAGCAGCTTGGATCGGGCCGGGGAGCTGTTTTTT.